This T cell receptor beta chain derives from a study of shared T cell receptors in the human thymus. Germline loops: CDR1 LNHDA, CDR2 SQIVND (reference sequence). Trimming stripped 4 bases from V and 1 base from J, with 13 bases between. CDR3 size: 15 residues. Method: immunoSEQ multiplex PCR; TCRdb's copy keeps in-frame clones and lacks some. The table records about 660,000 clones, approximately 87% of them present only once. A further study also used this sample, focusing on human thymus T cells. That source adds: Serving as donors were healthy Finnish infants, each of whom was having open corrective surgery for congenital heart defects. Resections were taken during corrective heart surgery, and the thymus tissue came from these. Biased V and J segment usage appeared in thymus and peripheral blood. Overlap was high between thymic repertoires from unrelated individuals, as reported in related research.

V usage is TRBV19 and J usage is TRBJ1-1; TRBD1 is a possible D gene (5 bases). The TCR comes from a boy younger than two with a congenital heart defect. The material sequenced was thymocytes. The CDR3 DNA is TGTGCCAGTAGTAGCCCCGGGGGAGGGAACACTGAAGCTTTCTTT. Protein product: CASSSPGGGNTEAFF.